Listed below are T cell receptor beta chains from one sample, sequenced in a study of cytomegalovirus exposure and HLA in healthy donors. The assay was immunoSEQ multiplex PCR, and TCRdb's table has in-frame clones only and misses some. This table holds under 200,000 clones, about four fifths found once. The sequencing input was PBMCs. These receptors all stem from a man younger than 45 in good health and CMV-seronegative. Each CDR3 is given with its conserved first and last residue. The D gene is left open where the match is weak. Only some rows state a clone size, as once, few, many or a class for expanded clones.

17 - TRBJ2-7 TRBD2 TRBV28 TGTGCCAGCAGTCCATCTACTCCCCTGGGACTAGCCTACGAGCAGTACTTC CASSPSTPLGLAYEQYF
15 - TRBJ1-3 - TRBV7-2 TGTGCCAGCAGCTTAGATTACAGCTCTGGAAACACCATATATTTT CASSLDYSSGNTIYF
15 - TRBJ2-1 - TRBV14 TGTGCCAGCAGCATACGACTGGGCTCCTACAATGAGCAGTTCTTC CASSIRLGSYNEQFF
16 few TRBJ2-1 TRBD2 TRBV7-9 TGTGCCAGCAGCCGCCGGGGAGGGAGTGGGTCCAATGAGCAGTTCTTC CASSRRGGSGSNEQFF
13 - TRBJ1-6 - TRBV15 TGTGCCACCAGCAGTGAGGGCGATTCACCCCTCCACTTT CATSSEGDSPLHF
16 - TRBJ1-1 TRBD1 TRBV18 TGTGCCAGCTCACCCTCCCGACAGGGGATGAACACTGAAGCTTTCTTT CASSPSRQGMNTEAFF
16 - TRBJ2-2 TRBD2 TRBV19 TGTGCCAGTGAGGGGGGACTAGCGGGAGGTGGCGGGGAGCTGTTTTTT CASEGGLAGGGGELFF
16 few TRBJ1-2 - TRBV27 TGTGCCAGCAGTCCCGTCAGGATTCGTGCAGACTATGGCTACACCTTC CASSPVRIRADYGYTF
15 few TRBJ1-1 - TRBV4-1 TGCGCCAGCAGCCAACCTCCGGGACTCAACACTGAAGCTTTCTTT CASSQPPGLNTEAFF
14 - TRBJ1-1 - TRBV5-6 TGTGCCAGCAGCTTGGGTTTGGTAGAGGGTGAAGCTTTCTTT CASSLGLVEGEAFF
16 - TRBJ1-3 - TRBV5-4 TGTGCCACTACTAAACAGGGAAGAGACTCTGGAAACACCATATATTTT CATTKQGRDSGNTIYF
13 - TRBJ2-7 - TRBV29-1 TGCAGCGTTGAACGGCCAGGTCGTTACGAGCAGTACTTC CSVERPGRYEQYF
13 - TRBJ1-2 - TRBV28 TGTGCCAGCAGTTTATTCACGGTGGATGGCTACACCTTC CASSLFTVDGYTF
14 - TRBJ1-5 - TRBV30 TGTGCCTGGAGAAAGCAAGGGGACAATCAGCCCCAGCATTTT CAWRKQGDNQPQHF
13 - TRBJ1-2 - TRBV5-6 TGTGCCAGCAGCTTGTCAGGGGAATATGGCTACACCTTC CASSLSGEYGYTF
14 few TRBJ2-3 - TRBV28 TGTGCCAGCAGCCCATTCCTGACAGAGGATACGCAGTATTTT CASSPFLTEDTQYF
15 - TRBJ2-7 - TRBV18 TGTGCCAGCTCACCAAACATCCCTCGCTCCTACGAGCAGTACTTC CASSPNIPRSYEQYF
13 - TRBJ2-7 - TRBV19 TGTGCCAGTAGTCCGCGCCTGGAGGACGAGCAGTACTTC CASSPRLEDEQYF
15 - TRBJ2-7 TRBD2 TRBV25-1 TGTGCCAGCATTCGGGCGGGGGGGCCCTCCTACGAGCAGTACTTC CASIRAGGPSYEQYF
12 - TRBJ1-5 - TRBV30 TGTGCCTGGAGTCCCGGGGGGCAGCCCCAGCATTTT CAWSPGGQPQHF
15 - TRBJ1-1 TRBD1 TRBV11-3 TGTGCCAGCAGCTCGGGACAGGGGGCGAGCACTGAAGCTTTCTTT CASSSGQGASTEAFF
17 - TRBJ1-1 - TRBV14 TGTGCCAGCAGATCGACGAGGGACACCATTATGAACACTGAAGCTTTCTTT CASRSTRDTIMNTEAFF
15 - TRBJ2-3 TRBD1 TRBV10-3 TGTGCCATCACCCGACAGGGATCCAGCACAGATACGCAGTATTTT CAITRQGSSTDTQYF
14 - TRBJ1-1 - TRBV27 TGTGCCAGCAGTTTGAATTCAGGGAACACTGAAGCTTTCTTT CASSLNSGNTEAFF
12 - TRBJ1-2 TRBD1 TRBV5-5 TGTGCCAGCAGCATGGGACAGTTAGGCTACACCTTC CASSMGQLGYTF
18 - TRBJ2-7 TRBD2 TRBV5-1 TGCGCCAGCAGCCTGACGCTCGGGACTAGCGGGAGGGCCTCCGAGCAGTACTTC CASSLTLGTSGRASEQYF
15 once TRBJ2-6 - TRBV28 TGTGCCAGCCGCCTACGGGGGAGTGGGGCCAACGTCCTGACTTTC CASRLRGSGANVLTF
14 - TRBJ2-5 - TRBV5-1 TGCGCCAGCAGCTTGGCAGGTTTTCAAGAGACCCAGTACTTC CASSLAGFQETQYF
16 once TRBJ2-1 TRBD1 TRBV18 TGTGCCAGCTCACCAGAAAGGACAGGGGTTATACTAAGGCAGTTCTTC CASSPERTGVILRQFF
15 - TRBJ1-3 - TRBV6-5 TGTGCCACTCGGCCTCGGGGGGGCTCTGGAAACACCATATATTTT CATRPRGGSGNTIYF
15 - TRBJ2-1 TRBD2 TRBV19 TGTGCCAGTAGTCCCCAACTAGCGGGGGGGGGCGAGCAGTTCTTC CASSPQLAGGGEQFF